Below are 7 T cell receptor beta chains sequenced from a single sample in a study of T cell repertoires in cytomegalovirus infection. No antigen is known for these receptors. Using its own MiXCR run on the reads, TCRdb lists one record per CDR3 protein. The profile covers around 900,000 distinct CDR3 sequences, with approximately 30% appearing a single time and roughly an eighth taken by the ten largest. The sequencing used cultured CD8+ T cells from PBMCs, collected from culture after CMV antigen stimulation. These receptors all come from a human donor in good health (CMV status not recorded). Some clones in this sample may be carry-over from other donors' samples.

The chain recombines TRBV28 with TRBJ1-2; D perhaps matches TRBD1 (5 bases). Deletions cut 5 bases from V and 4 bases from J, with 14 bases between. The CDR3 contains 14 residues. Per germline, CDR1 MDHEN and CDR2 SYDVKM. DNA of the CDR3: TGTGCCAGCAGTACTTGGGGCCCCGGCTATGGCTACACCTTC. Its translation: CASSTWGPGYGYTF.

In its sample, this clonotype was seen a few times. This chain joins TRBV29-1 and TRBJ2-3; possible D gene TRBD1, 5 bases. In germline, CDR1 is SQVTM, CDR2 ANQGSEA. V dropped 4 bases and J dropped 0 bases, with 14 bases sitting between them. The CDR3 covers 15 residues. DNA of the CDR3: TGCAGCGTTGTAATTCCTGGGGCTAGCACAGATACGCAGTATTTT. Translated, it gives CSVVIPGASTDTQYF.

The chain carries TRBV7-2 and TRBJ2-1, with 10 bases matching TRBD1. The CDR3 has 15 amino acids. CDR1 is SGHTA, CDR2 FQGNSA, per germline. The V segment lost 3 bases and the J segment 8 bases; nucleotides outside the gene matches: 7. The CDR3 is CASSLAGTGEYEQFF. The CDR3 DNA sequence: TGTGCCAGCAGCTTGGCCGGGACAGGGGAGTATGAGCAGTTCTTC.

This clonotype was seen at least ten times. The chain joins TRBV7-9 to TRBJ2-7, with a tentative D call TRBD2 (7 bases). This CDR3 contains 15 residues. V was trimmed by 4 bases and J by 0 bases, leaving 13 bases between them. CDR1 and CDR2 from the germline V gene are SEHNR and FQNEAQ (reference sequence). The CDR3 DNA sequence: TGTGCCAGCAGCTGGGGGGGGGCGAGCTCCTACGAGCAGTACGTC. Protein product: CASSWGGASSYEQYV.

The V and J genes are TRBV6-2 or TRBV6-3 and TRBJ2-1; 13 bases are a match to TRBD2. With V trimmed by 6 bases and J by 7 bases, 3 bases remained unmatched. The CDR3 totals 14 residues. Germline V CDR1 and CDR2: MNHEY, SVGEGT. The chain's CDR3 is CASRSTSGGNEQFF. CDR3 DNA sequence: TGTGCCAGCAGATCGACTAGCGGGGGGAATGAGCAGTTCTTC.

The chain uses TRBV5-5 and TRBJ1-2; D remains ambiguous. CDR3 length: 11 residues. Trimming left V 1 base short and J 6 bases short, with 4 bases between. Germline values: CDR1 SGHKS, CDR2 YYEKEE (reference sequence). CDR3 sequence reads: CASSLRDGYTF. CDR3 nucleotides: TGTGCCAGCAGCTTGAGAGATGGCTACACCTTC.

This clonotype was counted only a few times. The chain couples TRBV19 to TRBJ2-1; D perhaps matches TRBD1 (6 bases). V was shortened by 9 bases and J by 2 bases, with 14 bases between the two germline ends. This CDR3 contains 14 residues. The V gene's germline CDR1 is LNHDA and CDR2 SQIVND (reference sequence). CDR3 coding DNA: TGTGCCAGCGCCCGGACAGCCACCTACAATGAGCAGTTCTTC. It codes for CASARTATYNEQFF. Together with reference TRBV19 and TRBJ2-1, the CDR3 gives the full variable domain: DGGITQSPKYLFRKEGQNVTLSCEQNLNHDAMYWYRQDPGQGLRLIYYSQIVNDFQKGDIAEGYSVSREKKESFPLTVTSAQKNPTAFYLCASARTATYNEQFFGPGTRLTVL.